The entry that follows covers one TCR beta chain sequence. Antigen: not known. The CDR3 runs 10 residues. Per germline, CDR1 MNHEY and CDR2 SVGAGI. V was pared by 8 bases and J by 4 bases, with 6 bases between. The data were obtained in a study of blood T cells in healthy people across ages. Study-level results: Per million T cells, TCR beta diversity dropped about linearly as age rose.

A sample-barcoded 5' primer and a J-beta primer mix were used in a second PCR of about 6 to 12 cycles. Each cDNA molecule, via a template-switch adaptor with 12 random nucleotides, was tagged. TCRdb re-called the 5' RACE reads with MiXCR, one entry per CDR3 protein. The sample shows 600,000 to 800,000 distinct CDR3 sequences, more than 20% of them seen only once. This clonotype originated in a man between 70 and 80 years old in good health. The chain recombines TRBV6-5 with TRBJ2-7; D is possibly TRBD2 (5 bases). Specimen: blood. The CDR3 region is CASGEYEQYF. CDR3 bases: TGTGCCAGCGGGGAGTACGAGCAGTACTTC.